This T cell receptor beta chain was sequenced in a study of blood T cell repertoires in COVID-19. The overall study: The samples span acute and convalescent COVID-19 from the United States, Italy and Spain. PBMCs, B-cell-depleted T cells, or T cells provided the cDNA or gDNA that made up the material.

Authors' analysis steps: Using reference gene primer amplification, nucleated cell counts were estimated. TCRdb's copy holds only in-frame clones and misses some; the assay was immunoSEQ multiplex PCR. V and J calls and clone size are those listed in that table; D and trimming were worked out from the DNA. The profile shows about 190,000 clones, approximately 86% of them singletons. The sequencing input was peripheral blood. The receptor was derived from a man aged 25-45 years with acute or convalescent COVID-19.

In nucleotides, the CDR3 is TGTGCCAGTCAGAGGAGCGGGGGCTACAATGAGCAGTTCTTC. Amino acids: CASQRSGGYNEQFF. The genes are TRBV9 and TRBJ2-1; 8 nucleotides match TRBD2. There are 14 residues in the CDR3. V gave up 8 bases and J gave up 3 bases; unmatched junction bases: 7. Germline lookup yields CDR1 SGDLS and CDR2 YYNGEE.